This passage covers 22 T cell receptor beta chains from one sample sequenced in a study of T cell repertoires in cytomegalovirus infection. Antigens for these TCRs are unknown. Each CDR3 protein is one row after TCRdb ran MiXCR on the reads. The sample yields about 920,000 distinct CDR3 sequences, approximately 33% seen once. The sequencing used cultured CD8+ T cells from PBMCs, collected from culture after CMV antigen stimulation. The source is a human donor in good health (CMV status not recorded). Some clones in this sample may be carry-over from other donors' samples.

This clonotype was found a few times. The gene calls are TRBV11-2 and TRBJ2-1; no clear D gene. CDR3 length: 15 residues. The germline gives CDR1 SGHAT, CDR2 FQNNGV. V gave up 5 bases and J gave up 5 bases, with 16 bases separating them. The CDR3 is CASSPNEPANNEQFF. DNA for the CDR3: TGTGCCAGCAGCCCGAACGAGCCAGCCAACAATGAGCAGTTCTTC. Full variable domain (outside the CDR3, taken from reference TRBV11-2 and TRBJ2-1): EAGVAQSPRYKIIEKRQSVAFWCNPISGHATLYWYQQILGQGPKLLIQFQNNGVVDDSQLPKDRFSAERLKGVDSTLKIQPAKLEDSAVYLCASSPNEPANNEQFFGPGTRLTVL.

J is TRBJ1-5 and V is TRBV15, with D unclear. Trimming stripped 0 bases from V and 6 bases from J, with 12 bases between. The CDR3 runs 15 residues. Per the germline V gene, CDR1 is LNHNV and CDR2 is YYDKDF (reference sequence). This CDR3 reads CATSRDRSSSQPQHF. CDR3 bases: TGTGCCACCAGCAGAGATCGGTCATCATCTCAGCCCCAGCATTTT.

Many counts were recorded for this clonotype. This chain uses TRBV12-3 or TRBV12-4 with TRBJ1-6; D unclear. Trimming removed 3 bases from V and 7 bases from J, with 16 bases in between. The length of the CDR3 is 16 residues. The CDR3 region is CASSFGVGDGNSPLHF. The CDR3, as DNA: TGTGCCAGCAGTTTCGGGGTTGGGGATGGGAATTCACCCCTCCACTTT.

The rearrangement links TRBV19 to TRBJ1-1; D is ambiguous. Deletions cut 3 bases from V and 0 bases from J, with 11 bases between. The CDR3 consists of 15 residues. In germline, CDR1 is LNHDA, CDR2 SQIVND (reference sequence). CDR3 region: CASSIDAAMNTEAFF. The CDR3 coding sequence is TGTGCCAGTAGTATCGACGCGGCCATGAACACTGAAGCTTTCTTT.

This clonotype has just a few counts. The chain carries TRBV6-1 and TRBJ2-7, with D hard to call. This CDR3 is 14 amino acids long. The V end lost 2 bases, the J end lost 5 bases, and 13 bases lay between the germline ends. Germline V gene sequence: CDR1 MNHNS, CDR2 SASEGT. DNA for the CDR3: TGTGCCAGCAGTGAAATCAGGTGGATCGACGAGCAGTACGTC. Protein sequence: CASSEIRWIDEQYV.

This clonotype was seen repeatedly, ten times or more. A read error may account for a junction end that differs from germline. The DNA of the CDR3 is TGTGCCAGCAGCTTAGTCGGGGGTGGGAACACTGAAGCTTTCTTT. Its translation: CASSLVGGGNTEAFF. The rearrangement joins TRBV12-3 or TRBV12-4 to TRBJ1-1; weak D call: TRBD1 (5 bases). This CDR3 spans 15 amino acids.

V is TRBV10-3 and J is TRBJ1-1, with D tentatively TRBD1 (5 bases). V gave up 6 bases and J gave up 3 bases, with 11 bases separating them. The CDR3 is 13 residues long. Germline loops: CDR1 ENHRY, CDR2 SYGVKD. The CDR3 bases are TGTGCCATCAGGGCTGGGGGTGACACTGAAGCTTTCTTT. This codes for CAIRAGGDTEAFF.

In its sample, this clonotype was seen many times. The rearrangement uses TRBV7-2 and TRBJ2-3; 15 nucleotides line up with TRBD2. The junction had 10 bases not matched to a gene; V was cut back by 5 bases and J by 4 bases. CDR3 length equals 18 residues. The germline CDR1 and CDR2 sequences are SGHTA and FQGNSA. CDR3: CASSLRTSGGAGADTQYF. The CDR3 DNA reads as TGTGCCAGCAGCCTAAGGACTAGCGGGGGGGCTGGGGCAGATACGCAGTATTTT.

J is TRBJ2-2 and V is TRBV24-1; D is possibly TRBD1 or TRBD2 (5 bases each). Trimming took off 3 bases at V and 13 bases at J, with 14 bases between the two ends. Looked up from germline, CDR1 is KGHDR and CDR2 is SFDVKD. The CDR3 runs to 13 residues. CDR3 sequence reads: CATSDNRDARLFF. For the CDR3, the DNA is TGTGCCACCAGTGATAACCGGGACGCGAGGCTGTTTTTT.

This clonotype was recorded once. At one boundary the junction diverges from the germline segment, which might be a read error. The J gene is TRBJ1-2, the V gene TRBV4-3; 7 nucleotides agree with TRBD1. Germline-derived CDR1 and CDR2 are LGHNA and YSLEER. The CDR3 loop spans 14 amino acids. The CDR3 sequence: CANSQDIGGDGYTF. CDR3 in DNA: TGCGCCAACAGCCAAGATATAGGGGGCGATGGCTACACCTTC.

This clonotype has just a few counts. The V gene is TRBV27, the J gene TRBJ2-1, with 8 bases matching TRBD2. The length of the CDR3 is 13 residues. J was trimmed by 13 bases and V by 2 bases; bases with no gene match: 7. CDR1 and CDR2 from the germline V gene are MNHEY and SMNVEV (reference sequence). DNA of the CDR3: TGTGCCAGCAGTTTAACGGGGGGGGCCACTCAGTTCTTC. Its translation is CASSLTGGATQFF.

The table lists this clonotype with many counts. The CDR3 DNA reads TGTGCCAGCAGCTTAAGGGCCGAAACAGGGGCTCTCAAGACCCAGTACTTC. Protein: CASSLRAETGALKTQYF. V and J are TRBV7-2 and TRBJ2-5; TRBD1 matches at 7 bases. V shed 2 bases, J shed 6 bases, and the junction held 15 bases outside the gene matches. In germline, CDR1 is SGHTA, CDR2 FQGNSA. The CDR3 is 17 amino acids. The full variable domain, its missing parts supplied by reference TRBV7-2 and TRBJ2-5, is GAGVSQSPSNKVTEKGKDVELRCDPISGHTALYWYRQSLGQGLEFLIYFQGNSAPDKSGLPSDRFSAERTGGSVSTLTIQRTQQEDSAVYLCASSLRAETGALKTQYFGPGTRLLVL.

The chain combines TRBV6-5 with TRBJ2-6; possible D gene TRBD2, 6 bases. Trimming cost V 6 bases and J 2 bases, with 17 bases left between them. Germline lookup yields CDR1 MNHEY and CDR2 SVGAGI. This CDR3 comprises 17 residues. Here the CDR3 reads CASRPPPGEPGANVLTF. The CDR3 bases are TGTGCCAGCAGACCCCCACCGGGAGAGCCTGGGGCCAACGTCCTGACTTTC.

There are many counts of this clonotype. The chain joins TRBV27 to TRBJ2-7, with D unclear. Germline-derived CDR1 and CDR2 are MNHEY and SMNVEV (reference sequence). The CDR3 sequence is 14 residues long. V dropped 5 bases and J dropped 0 bases, with 11 bases sitting between them. The CDR3 reads CASSPRLGSYEQYV. CDR3 nucleotide sequence: TGTGCCAGCAGTCCCAGGTTGGGCTCCTACGAGCAGTACGTC.

This clonotype occurred many times. CDR3 nucleotide sequence: TGTGCCAGCAGCGTCTCCGGGACAGGGGGGAAGGCTTTCTTT. Protein sequence: CASSVSGTGGKAFF. The V call is TRBV5-6, the J call TRBJ1-1; TRBD1 matches 11 bases. Germline-derived CDR1 and CDR2 are SGHDT and YYEEEE. Unmatched junction bases numbered 10, after V lost 4 bases and J lost 11 bases. The CDR3 has 14 amino acids.

The chain is built from TRBV27 and TRBJ2-1, with D tentatively TRBD1 or TRBD2 (5 bases each). With 0 bases removed from V and 5 bases from J, the gap between germline ends came to 11 bases. This CDR3 is built from 15 residues. CDR1 is MNHEY, CDR2 SMNVEV, per germline (reference sequence). CDR3 residues: CASSLSYGTHNEQFF. CDR3 DNA: TGTGCCAGCAGTTTATCGTACGGGACCCACAATGAGCAGTTCTTC.

The chain uses TRBV7-9 and TRBJ2-7, with D perhaps TRBD1 (6 bases). The CDR3 contains 17 residues. Germline V gives CDR1 SEHNR, CDR2 FQNEAQ (reference sequence). Trimming shortened V by 3 bases and J by 0 bases, and 18 bases separated the two germline ends. As DNA, the CDR3 is TGTGCCAGCAGCTTCCCAACCTCAGGGGAGAGCTCCTACGAGCAGTACTTC. Its translation: CASSFPTSGESSYEQYF.

The chain recombines TRBV7-9 with TRBJ1-2, with D perhaps TRBD1 (6 bases). Germline CDR1 and CDR2: SEHNR and FQNEAQ (reference sequence). V was trimmed by 4 bases and J by 6 bases, leaving 12 bases between them. This CDR3 comprises 13 residues. This CDR3 reads CASSSPGENGYTF. The CDR3 DNA reads as TGTGCCAGCAGCTCCCCAGGGGAGAATGGCTACACCTTC.

The sample holds a few counts of this clonotype. The chain couples TRBV5-6 to TRBJ1-1; D not resolved. This CDR3 comprises 14 residues. The V and J ends lost 2 bases and 4 bases respectively, with 12 bases between them. CDR1 is SGHDT and CDR2 is YYEEEE in the germline V gene. This chain's CDR3 is CASSFRGGGTEAFF. The DNA for the CDR3 is TGTGCCAGCAGCTTCCGAGGAGGAGGCACTGAAGCTTTCTTT.

This clonotype has just a few counts. The chain recombines TRBV6-6 with TRBJ1-2, with D tentatively TRBD1 (5 bases). In germline, CDR1 is MNHNY, CDR2 SVGAGI (reference sequence). The germline V and J ends were trimmed by 8 bases and 7 bases, with 20 bases remaining between them. CDR3 length equals 14 residues. CDR3 nucleotides: TGTGCCAGCTTGGGAGAGGGACCACATCTTGGCTACACCTTC. Protein: CASLGEGPHLGYTF.

V and J are TRBV15 and TRBJ1-2; no definite D call. The CDR3 is 15 residues long. The germline V gene encodes CDR1 LNHNV and CDR2 YYDKDF (reference sequence). V lost 6 bases and J 8 bases, leaving 22 bases between the germline ends. In nucleotides, the CDR3 is TGTGCCACCAGTACTCTAAAGGCCATCTCGGAAGGCTACACCTTC. Its protein product is CATSTLKAISEGYTF. Drawing the rest from reference TRBV15 and TRBJ1-2, the complete variable domain is DAMVIQNPRYQVTQFGKPVTLSCSQTLNHNVMYWYQQKSSQAPKLLFHYYDKDFNNEADTPDNFQSRRPNTSFCFLDIRSPGLGDTAMYLCATSTLKAISEGYTFGSGTRLTVV.

J is TRBJ1-1 and V is TRBV2; D is unresolved. The length of the CDR3 is 13 residues. Germline assignment: CDR1 SNHLY and CDR2 FYNNEI. CDR3 nucleotides: TGTGCTCAAGAGACGCGGGTGGGAACTGAAGCTTTCTTT. Its translation is CAQETRVGTEAFF. Supplemented by reference TRBV2 and TRBJ1-1, the full variable domain reads EPEVTQTPSHQVTQMGQEVILRCVPISNHLYFYWYRQILGQKVEFLVSFYNNEISEKSEIFDDQFSVERPDGSNFTLKIRSTKLEDSAMYFCAQETRVGTEAFFGQGTRLTVV.